This passage covers 3 T cell receptor beta chains from one sample sequenced in a study of CD8 T cells in ankylosing spondylitis. Whole-study results and caveats: In ankylosing spondylitis blood, a motif of seven or eight highly homologous TCR beta variants appeared characteristic.

TCRdb reanalysed the 5' RACE reads using MiXCR and keeps one entry per CDR3 protein. The table shows hundreds of thousands of distinct CDR3 sequences, with approximately 17% occurring only once. Their recognized antigens are unknown. The sequenced sample was blood, either unsorted or a sorted T cell fraction (not recorded which). All receptors come from a male donor with ankylosing spondylitis.

This clonotype was recorded many times. J is TRBJ2-5 and V is TRBV20-1; D is unresolved. This CDR3 comprises 12 residues. Per germline, CDR1 DFQATT and CDR2 SNEGSKA (reference sequence). V was cut by 2 bases and J by 3 bases, with 7 bases left in between. The CDR3: CSARTQEETQYF. The CDR3 DNA follows: TGCAGTGCTAGAACCCAAGAAGAGACCCAGTACTTC.

There are a few counts of this clonotype. The chain employs TRBV20-1 and TRBJ1-6; possibly TRBD1 for D (5 bases). CDR1 and CDR2 (germline): DFQATT, SNEGSKA (reference sequence). This CDR3 has 16 residues. V lost 0 bases to trimming and J lost 5 bases, with 14 bases between them. In DNA, the CDR3 is TGCAGTGCTAGAGACGGGGCCGCCTCGGATAATTCACCCCTCCACTTT. As protein: CSARDGAASDNSPLHF.

The chain employs TRBV12-3 or TRBV12-4 and TRBJ1-2; D perhaps matches TRBD1 (5 bases). CDR3 length equals 13 residues. V lost 3 bases and J 7 bases, leaving 12 bases between the germline ends. CDR3: CASSFARDPGYTF. CDR3 DNA: TGTGCCAGCAGTTTTGCCAGGGATCCTGGCTACACCTTC.